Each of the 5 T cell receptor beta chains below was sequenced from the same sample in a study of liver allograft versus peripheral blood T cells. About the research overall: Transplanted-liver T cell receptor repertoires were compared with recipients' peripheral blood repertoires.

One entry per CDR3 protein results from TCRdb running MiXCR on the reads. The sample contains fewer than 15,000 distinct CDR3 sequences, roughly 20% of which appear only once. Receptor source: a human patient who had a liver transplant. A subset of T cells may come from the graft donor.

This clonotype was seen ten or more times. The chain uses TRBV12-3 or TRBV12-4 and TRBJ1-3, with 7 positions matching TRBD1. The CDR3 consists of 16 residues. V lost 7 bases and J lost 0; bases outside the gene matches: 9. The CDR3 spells CASTEGRGHSGNTIYF. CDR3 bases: TGTGCCAGCACCGAGGGAAGGGGGCACTCTGGAAACACCATATATTTT.

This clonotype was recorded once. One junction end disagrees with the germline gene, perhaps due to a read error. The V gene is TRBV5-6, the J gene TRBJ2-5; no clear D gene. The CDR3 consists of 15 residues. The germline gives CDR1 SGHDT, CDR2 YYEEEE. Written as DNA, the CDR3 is TGTGTCAGCAGCTTGAGCGTCAGTGAGAAAGAGACCCAGTACTTC. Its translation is CVSSLSVSEKETQYF.

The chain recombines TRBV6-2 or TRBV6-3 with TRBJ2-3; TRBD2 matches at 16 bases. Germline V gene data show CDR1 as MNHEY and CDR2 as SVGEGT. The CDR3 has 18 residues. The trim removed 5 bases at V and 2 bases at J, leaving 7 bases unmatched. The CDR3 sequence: CASSTPGLAGGHTDTQYF. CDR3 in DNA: TGTGCCAGCAGTACACCGGGACTAGCGGGAGGGCACACAGATACGCAGTATTTT.

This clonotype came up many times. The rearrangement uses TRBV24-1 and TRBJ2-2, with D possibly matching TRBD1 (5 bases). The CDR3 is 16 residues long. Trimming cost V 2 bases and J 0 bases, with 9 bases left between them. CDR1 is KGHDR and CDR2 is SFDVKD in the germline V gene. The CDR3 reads CATSDSRRANTGELFF. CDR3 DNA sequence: TGTGCCACCAGTGATTCCCGCAGGGCGAACACCGGGGAGCTGTTTTTT.

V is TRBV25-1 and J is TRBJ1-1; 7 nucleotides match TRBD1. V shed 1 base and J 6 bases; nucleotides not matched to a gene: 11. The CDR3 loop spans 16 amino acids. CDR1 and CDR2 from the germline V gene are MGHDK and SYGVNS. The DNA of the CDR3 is TGTGCCAGCAGTGAATGGTTGGGTGACAGGGTTTCTGAAGCTTTCTTT. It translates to CASSEWLGDRVSEAFF.